Below, one T cell receptor beta chain is given with its context. Clones were read by immunoSEQ multiplex PCR, and TCRdb kept only the in-frame ones, dropping some. The data hold some 200,000 clones, with around 90% observed a single time. V gave up 5 bases and J gave up 6 bases; unmatched junction bases: 4. Germline CDR1 SNHLY, CDR2 FYNNEI. The CDR3 is 14 amino acids. This specimen belongs to a study of blood T cell repertoires in COVID-19. This receptor was obtained from a man aged 35 to 55 with active or convalescent COVID-19. V gene TRBV2 combines with J gene TRBJ2-5; TRBD2 aligns across 12 bases. The sequenced material came from peripheral blood. For the CDR3, the DNA is TGTGCCAGCAGTTCTAGCGGGGGGGAGAAGACCCAGTACTTC. It codes for CASSSSGGEKTQYF.